Listed below are T cell receptor beta chains from one sample, sequenced in a study of T cell responses to AZD1222 COVID-19 vaccine. Produced via immunoSEQ multiplex PCR; TCRdb's table is partial and in-frame only. Of some 150,000 clones listed, about nine tenths are singletons. The sample consisted of peripheral blood, taken 28 days after the second AZD1222 dose. The receptors derive from an adult who received the AZD1222 COVID-19 vaccine. The CDR3 runs from the conserved cysteine through the conserved F or W. A D gene is named only where the DNA matches it firmly. Rows may omit the clone size; those that give it use once, few, many or a size class.

abundance	d_gene	j_gene	v_gene	CDR3aa	CDR3nt
-	-	TRBJ2-5	TRBV15	CATSRVGERETQYF	TGTGCCACCAGCAGAGTGGGGGAGCGGGAGACCCAGTACTTC
-	-	TRBJ2-1	TRBV7-3	CASSLIPSYNEQFF	TGTGCCAGCAGCTTAATTCCCTCCTACAATGAGCAGTTCTTC
-	TRBD1	TRBJ2-1	TRBV28	CASRQGGPYNEQFF	TGTGCCAGCAGACAAGGGGGCCCATACAATGAGCAGTTCTTC
few	TRBD2	TRBJ2-7	TRBV3-1/TRBV3-2	CASSQVLGAGVPREQYF	TGTGCCAGCAGCCAAGTCTTGGGAGCGGGAGTCCCCCGCGAGCAGTACTTC
-	-	TRBJ2-3	TRBV27	CASTEVGGPTDTQYF	TGTGCCAGCACCGAAGTCGGGGGGCCCACAGATACGCAGTATTTT
-	-	TRBJ2-1	TRBV28	CASSLGTYPEQFF	TGTGCCAGCAGTCTAGGGACTTACCCCGAGCAGTTCTTC
few	TRBD1	TRBJ2-7	TRBV18	CASSPHSPDRAMGEQYF	TGTGCCAGCTCACCCCACAGTCCGGACAGGGCCATGGGCGAGCAGTACTTC
-	-	TRBJ2-1	TRBV30	CAWSEGLREQFF	TGTGCCTGGAGTGAAGGGCTCCGTGAGCAGTTCTTC
-	-	TRBJ1-1	TRBV7-9	CASSLGQMNTEAFF	TGTGCCAGCAGCTTAGGGCAGATGAACACTGAAGCTTTCTTT
-	TRBD2	TRBJ2-7	TRBV2	CASSEVAGGSSYEQYF	TGTGCCAGCAGTGAAGTAGCGGGAGGGAGCTCCTACGAGCAGTACTTC
-	-	TRBJ2-5	TRBV7-3	CASSPRGAETQYF	TGTGCCAGCAGCCCCCGGGGGGCAGAGACCCAGTACTTC
-	-	TRBJ1-4	TRBV29-1	CSVFTGSEKLFF	TGCAGCGTTTTTACAGGCTCTGAAAAACTGTTTTTT
-	TRBD2	TRBJ2-7	TRBV5-1	CASSLGTSRSSYEQYF	TGCGCCAGCAGCTTAGGGACTAGCAGGAGCTCCTACGAGCAGTACTTC
-	-	TRBJ2-6	TRBV19	CASSRASEGPGANVLTF	TGTGCCAGTAGTAGGGCCTCTGAGGGGCCTGGGGCCAACGTCCTGACTTTC
-	-	TRBJ2-2	TRBV27	CASSSRDWTNTGELFF	TGTGCCAGCAGTTCTCGGGACTGGACGAACACCGGGGAGCTGTTTTTT
-	TRBD1	TRBJ1-1	TRBV14	CASSQDLGGAGAFF	TGTGCCAGCAGCCAAGATTTAGGGGGCGCGGGGGCTTTCTTT
-	-	TRBJ2-7	TRBV10-3	CAISPISGPTYEQYF	TGTGCCATCAGCCCAATCAGCGGGCCCACCTACGAGCAGTACTTC
-	TRBD2	TRBJ2-3	TRBV25-1	CASSQSGRAGDTQYF	TGTGCCAGCAGCCAAAGCGGGAGGGCTGGAGATACGCAGTATTTT
-	-	TRBJ2-1	TRBV11-2	CASSLDLLGSYNEQFF	TGTGCCAGCAGCTTAGATCTACTAGGATCCTACAATGAGCAGTTCTTC
-	-	TRBJ1-2	TRBV29-1	CSVEWSRTNYGYTF	TGCAGCGTTGAATGGTCCCGGACTAACTATGGCTACACCTTC
-	-	TRBJ2-5	TRBV6-1	CASSEEAGGFGTQYF	TGTGCCAGCAGTGAAGAGGCAGGGGGGTTTGGGACCCAGTACTTC
-	TRBD1	TRBJ1-2	TRBV28	CASRAQGQGLNYGYTF	TGTGCCAGCCGCGCCCAGGGACAGGGCCTTAACTATGGCTACACCTTC
-	-	TRBJ1-3	TRBV15	CATSGGDHSGNTIYF	TGTGCCACCAGCGGAGGGGACCACTCTGGAAACACCATATATTTT
once	TRBD2	TRBJ2-1	TRBV24-1	CATSDSGRSGGRDHNEQFF	TGTGCCACCAGTGATTCGGGACGAAGTGGAGGGAGGGATCACAATGAGCAGTTCTTC
-	-	TRBJ2-2	TRBV9	CASSVKNTGELFF	TGTGCCAGCAGCGTCAAAAACACCGGGGAGCTGTTTTTT
-	-	TRBJ2-1	TRBV3-1/TRBV3-2	CASSQSWGYEQFF	TGTGCCAGCAGCCAATCCTGGGGCTATGAGCAGTTCTTC
-	TRBD2	TRBJ2-2	TRBV9	CASSRKEAGGPYGELFF	TGTGCCAGCAGCCGTAAGGAAGCGGGAGGGCCTTACGGGGAGCTGTTTTTT
-	TRBD2	TRBJ2-7	TRBV19	CASSFTAGGTYEQYF	TGTGCCAGTAGTTTCACAGCGGGAGGAACCTACGAGCAGTACTTC
-	TRBD1	TRBJ2-5	TRBV19	CARGTGAEETQYF	TGTGCCAGGGGGACAGGGGCGGAAGAGACCCAGTACTTC
once	-	TRBJ1-4	TRBV28	CASSYSRGFEKLFF	TGTGCCAGCAGTTATAGTAGGGGTTTTGAAAAACTGTTTTTT
few	-	TRBJ1-3	TRBV18	CASSQEGWDTIYF	TGTGCCAGCTCCCAGGAGGGCTGGGACACCATATATTTT
once	TRBD1	TRBJ1-6	TRBV3-1/TRBV3-2	CASSPPGGPLHF	TGTGCCAGCAGCCCCCCAGGGGGTCCCCTCCACTTT
-	TRBD2	TRBJ2-1	TRBV7-9	CASSHGGGRRLNEQFF	TGTGCCAGCAGCCATGGTGGCGGGAGGCGTCTCAATGAGCAGTTCTTC
-	TRBD1	TRBJ2-1	TRBV4-2	CASSQGTGALNEQFF	TGTGCCAGCAGCCAAGGGACAGGGGCGCTCAATGAGCAGTTCTTC
few	TRBD1	TRBJ2-2	TRBV2	CASSEKPTGGNTGELFF	TGTGCCAGCAGTGAAAAGCCAACAGGGGGGAACACCGGGGAGCTGTTTTTT
-	-	TRBJ1-2	TRBV6-5	CASGPLQGAYGYTF	TGTGCCAGCGGTCCTCTACAAGGGGCCTATGGCTACACCTTC
-	-	TRBJ1-2	TRBV29-1	CSVEGWEGFYGYTF	TGCAGCGTTGAAGGGTGGGAGGGATTCTATGGCTACACCTTC
-	-	TRBJ2-3	TRBV5-1	CASSLGNRLTIFTDTQYF	TGCGCCAGCAGCTTGGGCAACCGACTAACAATCTTCACAGATACGCAGTATTTT
-	-	TRBJ1-1	TRBV20-1	CSASENTEAFF	TGCAGTGCTTCGGAGAACACTGAAGCTTTCTTT
-	-	TRBJ1-2	TRBV6-2/TRBV6-3	CASSYLDRYVNYGYTF	TGTGCCAGCAGTTACTTAGACAGATATGTGAACTATGGCTACACCTTC
-	-	TRBJ2-7	TRBV23-1	CASSQSGRNTSTSAVVYEQYF	TGCGCCAGCAGTCAATCGGGCAGGAACACTAGCACCTCCGCAGTCGTCTACGAGCAGTACTTC
-	-	TRBJ1-2	TRBV4-3	CASSPGVNYGYTF	TGCGCCAGCAGTCCTGGAGTTAACTATGGCTACACCTTC
-	-	TRBJ1-3	TRBV18	CASSPNKGSSGNTIYF	TGTGCCAGCTCACCCAACAAGGGTTCCTCTGGAAACACCATATATTTT
-	-	TRBJ1-3	TRBV27	CASSLYGNTIYF	TGTGCCAGCAGTTTATACGGAAACACCATATATTTT
-	-	TRBJ2-5	TRBV6-2/TRBV6-3	CASSRQQETQYF	TGTGCCAGCAGTCGCCAACAAGAGACCCAGTACTTC
-	-	TRBJ2-3	TRBV25-1	CASSEPPWDTQYF	TGTGCCAGCAGTGAACCACCTTGGGATACGCAGTATTTT
-	-	TRBJ2-1	TRBV7-2	CASSLSSRTAYNEQFF	TGTGCCAGCAGCTTAAGTTCCCGGACAGCCTACAATGAGCAGTTCTTC
-	-	TRBJ1-1	TRBV5-1	CASSLQFGGGTEAFF	TGCGCCAGCAGCTTGCAATTTGGGGGAGGGACTGAAGCTTTCTTT
-	TRBD1	TRBJ1-1	TRBV28	CASTSGGLGTEAFF	TGTGCCAGCACCTCAGGGGGCCTAGGAACTGAAGCTTTCTTT
-	-	TRBJ2-1	TRBV6-2/TRBV6-3	CASSYRAIYNEQFF	TGTGCCAGCAGTTACAGGGCAATCTACAATGAGCAGTTCTTC
few	-	TRBJ1-5	TRBV21-1	CASTSKEDRTHQPQHF	TGTGCCAGCACCTCAAAGGAGGACAGAACTCATCAGCCCCAGCATTTT
-	TRBD2	TRBJ2-7	TRBV11-3	CASSPGEGNYEQYF	TGTGCCAGCAGTCCCGGGGAGGGGAATTACGAGCAGTACTTC
-	-	TRBJ1-1	TRBV19	CASMTGGDSTEAFF	TGTGCCAGTATGACGGGGGGGGATAGCACTGAAGCTTTCTTT
-	TRBD1	TRBJ2-1	TRBV2	CASSQLPGQGYNEQFF	TGTGCCAGCAGCCAACTCCCGGGACAGGGCTACAATGAGCAGTTCTTC
-	-	TRBJ1-1	TRBV6-4	CASSKFWGQTEAFF	TGTGCCAGCAGCAAATTTTGGGGGCAGACTGAAGCTTTCTTT
-	-	TRBJ1-6	TRBV27	CASSRQEYSPLHF	TGTGCCAGCAGTAGACAGGAATATTCACCCCTCCACTTT
-	-	TRBJ2-5	TRBV6-5	CASSPRIGETQYF	TGTGCCAGCAGCCCCCGTATCGGGGAGACCCAGTACTTC
-	-	TRBJ1-5	TRBV19	CASRGTNQQPQHF	TGTGCCAGTAGGGGGACAAACCAGCAGCCCCAGCATTTT